Presented here are 28 T cell receptor beta chains from one specimen sequenced in a study of cytomegalovirus exposure and HLA in healthy donors. The PCR was carried out with 60 Vbeta primers and 13 Jbeta primers. The protocol was immunoSEQ multiplex PCR, while the TCRdb copy is restricted to in-frame clones and leaves out a portion. The sample includes tens of thousands of clones, about 84% of them seen just once. The sequenced sample was PBMCs. The receptors originated from a male donor in good health and CMV-seronegative.

The chain is built from TRBV5-6 and TRBJ1-5; TRBD1 matches 7 bases. V dropped 2 bases and J dropped 4; count of bases not matched to a gene: 6. This CDR3 region has 15 residues. The germline V gene has CDR1 SGHDT and CDR2 YYEEEE. The DNA of the CDR3 is TGTGCCAGCAGCTTCGGGACAGTCTTTAATCAGCCCCAGCATTTT. This gives the protein CASSFGTVFNQPQHF.

The chain joins TRBV7-8 to TRBJ1-2; D not resolved. Between the trimmed V and J ends, which lost 5 bases and 0 bases, there was a span of 19 bases. CDR3 length: 17 amino acids. Germline V gene lookup returns CDR1 SGHVS and CDR2 FQNEAQ. The CDR3 nucleotides read TGTGCCAGCAGCGGGTGGGCTACAGCCGCCACTAACTATGGCTACACCTTC. Translated, it gives CASSGWATAATNYGYTF.

The genes are TRBV7-3 and TRBJ1-2, with 11 positions matching TRBD1. There are 15 residues in the CDR3. Germline CDR1 is SGHTA and CDR2 is FQGTGA. The V and J ends lost 5 bases and 4 bases, in that order; junction bases with no gene match: 6. The CDR3 protein is CASSTGQGAIYGYTF. The CDR3 nucleotides are TGTGCCAGCAGCACCGGACAGGGGGCAATCTATGGCTACACCTTC.

The chain joins TRBV19 to TRBJ2-1, with D possibly matching TRBD1 (6 bases). The CDR3 is 13 amino acids. Between the trimmed V and J ends, which lost 1 base and 9 bases, there was a span of 10 bases. Germline-derived CDR1 and CDR2 are LNHDA and SQIVND (reference sequence). CDR3 in DNA: TGTGCCAGTAGTATAGGAGGGGGTAGTGAGCAGTTCTTC. Translation gives CASSIGGGSEQFF.

The chain is built from TRBV18 and TRBJ1-1, with D perhaps TRBD1 (6 bases). Trimming cost V 0 bases and J 5 bases, with 10 bases left between them. Germline V lookup: CDR1 KGHSH, CDR2 LQKENI. The CDR3 contains 14 residues. For the CDR3, the DNA is TGTGCCAGCTCACCACCGGGGGCTCGGACTGAAGCTTTCTTT. Its protein product is CASSPPGARTEAFF.

CDR3 sequence: CASSIVRVSYNSPLHF. The CDR3 coding sequence is TGTGCCAGTAGTATAGTGCGGGTCTCCTATAATTCACCCCTCCACTTT. This chain uses TRBV19 with TRBJ1-6, with D unclear. The V gene lost 1 base and the J gene lost 0 bases, with 7 bases spanning the gap. The germline V gene has CDR1 LNHDA and CDR2 SQIVND (reference sequence). The CDR3 contains 16 residues.

The chain is built from TRBV19 and TRBJ1-5; 8 positions match TRBD1. CDR3 length: 15 residues. Germline V gene sequence: CDR1 LNHDA, CDR2 SQIVND (reference sequence). J gave up 1 base and V 7 bases, and 6 bases lay outside the gene matches. CDR3 nucleotides: TGTGCCAGTACCCCGGACAGGGCGAGCAATCAGCCCCAGCATTTT. This encodes CASTPDRASNQPQHF. Combining the CDR3 with reference TRBV19 and TRBJ1-5 gives the whole variable domain DGGITQSPKYLFRKEGQNVTLSCEQNLNHDAMYWYRQDPGQGLRLIYYSQIVNDFQKGDIAEGYSVSREKKESFPLTVTSAQKNPTAFYLCASTPDRASNQPQHFGDGTRLSIL.

The genes are TRBV5-1 and TRBJ2-3; 8 bases are shared with TRBD2. After removal of 2 bases from V and 2 bases from J, the junction contained 19 bases not matched to a gene. Germline-derived CDR1 and CDR2 are SGHRS and YFSETQ. The CDR3 length is 20 residues. The CDR3 nucleotides are TGCGCCAGCAGCTTTGGCCGGGGGCGGGGGGCATCCACCCCCACAGATACGCAGTATTTT. Protein sequence: CASSFGRGRGASTPTDTQYF. The full variable domain, its missing parts supplied by reference TRBV5-1 and TRBJ2-3, is KAGVTQTPRYLIKTRGQQVTLSCSPISGHRSVSWYQQTPGQGLQFLFEYFSETQRNKGNFPGRFSGRQFSNSRSEMNVSTLELGDSALYLCASSFGRGRGASTPTDTQYFGPGTRLTVL.

As to this clone: Other DNA sequences of this sample code for an identical CDR3. The rearrangement links TRBV5-6 to TRBJ2-5; the D gene is possibly TRBD1 (5 bases). CDR1 and CDR2 from the germline V gene are SGHDT and YYEEEE. The CDR3 extends over 13 amino acids. The ends were cut back, 4 bases at V and 5 bases at J, with 12 bases in the middle. The CDR3 sequence is CASSQGARETQYF. The CDR3 DNA sequence: TGTGCCAGCAGCCAAGGGGCCCGGGAGACCCAGTACTTC.

The chain joins TRBV5-1 to TRBJ2-5, with 8 nucleotides matching TRBD2. Germline V CDR1 and CDR2: SGHRS, YFSETQ. This CDR3 has 15 amino acids. Trimming cost V 2 bases and J 5 bases; bases outside gene matches: 8. CDR3 in amino acids: CASSFAGGALETQYF. The CDR3 DNA sequence: TGCGCCAGCAGCTTTGCCGGGGGGGCGCTTGAGACCCAGTACTTC.

The V call is TRBV4-1, the J call TRBJ2-1; maybe TRBD2 (6 bases). Deletions cut 6 bases from V and 5 bases from J, with 17 bases between. The CDR3 covers 15 residues. Germline-derived CDR1 and CDR2 are MGHRA and YSYEKL. Here the CDR3 DNA reads TGCGCCAGCAGAAGGGAGGCGGGACGGGACAATGAGCAGTTCTTC. Amino acid sequence: CASRREAGRDNEQFF.

This chain joins TRBV7-8 and TRBJ2-4; 7 nucleotides align to TRBD1. V was pared by 2 bases and J by 4 bases, with 2 bases of the junction left unmatched. CDR1 and CDR2 (germline): SGHVS, FQNEAQ. This CDR3 spans 14 amino acids. In DNA form, the CDR3 reads TGTGCCAGCAGCTTAAGGGACAGAAAAAACATTCAGTACTTC. Its protein is CASSLRDRKNIQYF.

The chain is built from TRBV18 and TRBJ2-1; D remains unclear. The CDR3 extends over 18 amino acids. V lost 1 base to trimming and J lost 7 bases, with 23 bases between them. Per the germline V gene, CDR1 is KGHSH and CDR2 is LQKENI. The CDR3 is CASSPRRLETSPTNEQFF. As DNA, the CDR3 is TGTGCCAGCTCACCACGTCGTCTGGAGACTTCTCCTACAAATGAGCAGTTCTTC.

A note on this clone: At one end the junction does not follow the germline gene, possibly because of a read error. The J gene is TRBJ1-2, the V gene TRBV7-7; 12 bases map to TRBD1. CDR1 SSHAT and CDR2 FNYEAQ come from the germline V gene (reference sequence). The CDR3 runs 16 residues. The CDR3 sequence is CASSPLGTGGMDGYTF. CDR3 bases: TGTGCTAGCAGCCCCCTTGGGACAGGGGGCATGGATGGCTACACCTTC. Filled out from reference TRBV7-7 and TRBJ1-2, the complete variable domain reads GAGVSQSPRYKVTKRGQDVTLRCDPISSHATLYWYQQALGQGPEFLTYFNYEAQPDKSGLPSDRFSAERPEGSISTLTIQRTEQRDSAMYRCASSPLGTGGMDGYTFGSGTRLTVV.

J is TRBJ1-2 and V is TRBV6-1; D is ambiguous. The V gene's germline CDR1 is MNHNS and CDR2 SASEGT. The CDR3 has 17 residues. Trimming took off 2 bases at V and 5 bases at J, with 21 bases between the two ends. The CDR3 is CASSENPGSRLYYGYTF. Written as DNA, the CDR3 is TGTGCCAGCAGTGAAAACCCCGGGTCCCGGCTGTATTATGGCTACACCTTC.

For the CDR3, the DNA is TGTGCCAGTATGGGACACCAATACGAGCAGTACTTC. Translating gives CASMGHQYEQYF. The V call is TRBV19, the J call TRBJ2-5; D possibly corresponds to TRBD1 (6 bases). The J call is in doubt because the DNA end fits TRBJ2-7 better. Germline lookup yields CDR1 LNHDA and CDR2 SQIVND (reference sequence). The CDR3 sequence is 12 residues long.

The chain uses TRBV4-1 and TRBJ1-1; a possible D gene is TRBD1 (6 bases). Germline assignment: CDR1 MGHRA and CDR2 YSYEKL. This CDR3 spans 16 amino acids. V lost 0 bases to trimming and J lost 5 bases, with 16 bases between them. The CDR3: CASSQDKARGRTEAFF. The CDR3, as DNA: TGCGCCAGCAGCCAAGATAAAGCCAGGGGTAGGACTGAAGCTTTCTTT.

This clone showed up just a few times. The rearrangement uses TRBV7-2 and TRBJ2-3; TRBD2 agrees at 12 bases. CDR3 size: 18 residues. Per the germline V gene, CDR1 is SGHTA and CDR2 is FQGNSA. With 5 bases clipped from V and 4 bases from J, the junction kept 13 bases outside the gene matches. The CDR3 sequence: CASSPERASGGAADTQYF. CDR3 sequence (DNA): TGTGCCAGCAGCCCAGAGCGGGCTAGCGGGGGGGCCGCAGATACGCAGTATTTT.

The V and J genes are TRBV7-6 and TRBJ2-3; TRBD2 matches 12 bases. The CDR3 totals 15 residues. Germline lookup yields CDR1 SGHVS and CDR2 FNYEAQ. Germline trimming cut 5 bases from V and 5 bases from J; bases unmatched to any gene: 5. The CDR3 DNA reads TGTGCCAGCAGCGTCCTAGCGGGGGGGCGAGATACGCAGTATTTT. It yields the protein CASSVLAGGRDTQYF. The full variable domain, completed using reference TRBV7-6 and TRBJ2-3, is GAGVSQSPRYKVTKRGQDVALRCDPISGHVSLYWYRQALGQGPEFLTYFNYEAQQDKSGLPNDRFSAERPEGSISTLTIQRTEQRDSAMYRCASSVLAGGRDTQYFGPGTRLTVL.

This rearrangement joins TRBV27 to TRBJ2-3; D is uncertain. Germline-derived CDR1 and CDR2 are MNHEY and SMNVEV (reference sequence). The ends were cut back, 0 bases at V and 5 bases at J, with 3 bases in the middle. This CDR3 is built from 12 residues. The CDR3 nucleotides are TGTGCCAGCAGTTTATCACAAGATACGCAGTATTTT. Encoded protein: CASSLSQDTQYF.

V and J are TRBV4-2 and TRBJ1-6, with D perhaps TRBD1 (5 bases). Germline lookup yields CDR1 LGHNA and CDR2 YNFKEQ. CDR3 length equals 16 residues. The V gene lost 4 bases and the J gene lost 10 bases, with 20 bases spanning the gap. In DNA, the CDR3 is TGTGCCAGCAGCCCAGAGGTTGGGCAGGGTCAGTCACCCCTCCACTTT. Amino acids: CASSPEVGQGQSPLHF.

Comment on this clone: Likely a read error: the CDR3 ends without its conserved phenylalanine or tryptophan. The chain recombines TRBV11-3 with TRBJ1-6; D possibly corresponds to TRBD1 (6 bases). This CDR3 region has 16 residues. Trimming shortened V by 5 bases and J by 6 bases, and 17 bases separated the two germline ends. Germline V lookup: CDR1 SGHNT, CDR2 YENEEA. CDR3 nucleotides: TGTGCCAGCAGCCTGAGCGGACAGTCATCTAATTCACCCCTCCACCTT. As protein: CASSLSGQSSNSPLHL.

In its sample, this clone was seen a few times. The CDR3 reads CASSGYTGSTGELFF. The CDR3 region has the DNA TGTGCCAGCAGTGGATATACAGGGTCCACCGGGGAGCTGTTTTTT. This chain uses TRBV6-1 with TRBJ2-2; tentative D call: TRBD1 (6 bases). V lost 4 bases, J lost 4 bases, and 13 bases lay in between. The germline CDR1 and CDR2 sequences are MNHNS and SASEGT. The CDR3 consists of 15 residues.

V gene TRBV7-2 combines with J gene TRBJ2-3; D perhaps matches TRBD1 (6 bases). In germline, CDR1 is SGHTA, CDR2 FQGNSA. The CDR3 sequence is 17 residues long. Trimming pared 2 bases from V and 4 bases from J, leaving 19 bases between. The CDR3 DNA reads TGTGCCAGCAGCTTAAGAACGGGGCCCAGGGGCGCAGATACGCAGTATTTT. It is translated as CASSLRTGPRGADTQYF.

The genes are TRBV27 and TRBJ1-4, with 10 positions matching TRBD1. CDR3 size: 17 residues. V was pared by 5 bases and J by 2 bases, with 8 bases of the junction left unmatched. CDR1 is MNHEY and CDR2 is SMNVEV in the germline V gene (reference sequence). The CDR3 DNA reads as TGTGCCAGCAGTCCGGGACAGGGGAGGACGACTAATGAAAAACTGTTTTTT. This translates into CASSPGQGRTTNEKLFF.

The chain joins TRBV6-6 to TRBJ2-2; D perhaps matches TRBD1 (6 bases). Germline V lookup: CDR1 MNHNY, CDR2 SVGAGI (reference sequence). The ends were cut back, 7 bases at V and 3 bases at J, with 12 bases in the middle. The CDR3 spans 14 residues. The DNA for the CDR3 is TGTGCCAGCAAGGGGGTCTTGGACACCGGGGAGCTGTTTTTT. Translated: CASKGVLDTGELFF.

V and J are TRBV19 and TRBJ2-5; D unresolved. Deletions cut 4 bases from V and 5 bases from J, with 8 bases between. In germline, CDR1 is LNHDA, CDR2 SQIVND (reference sequence). The CDR3 totals 12 residues. The CDR3 protein is CASSRPTETQYF. DNA for the CDR3: TGTGCCAGTAGTAGGCCGACTGAGACCCAGTACTTC.

V gene TRBV7-2 combines with J gene TRBJ2-2; no clear D. Trimming removed 1 base at V and 2 bases at J, with 8 bases between. Germline assignment: CDR1 SGHTA and CDR2 FQGNSA. The CDR3 is 15 residues long. CDR3 residues: CASSLDGQNTGELFF. CDR3 coding DNA: TGTGCCAGCAGCTTAGATGGGCAAAACACCGGGGAGCTGTTTTTT.